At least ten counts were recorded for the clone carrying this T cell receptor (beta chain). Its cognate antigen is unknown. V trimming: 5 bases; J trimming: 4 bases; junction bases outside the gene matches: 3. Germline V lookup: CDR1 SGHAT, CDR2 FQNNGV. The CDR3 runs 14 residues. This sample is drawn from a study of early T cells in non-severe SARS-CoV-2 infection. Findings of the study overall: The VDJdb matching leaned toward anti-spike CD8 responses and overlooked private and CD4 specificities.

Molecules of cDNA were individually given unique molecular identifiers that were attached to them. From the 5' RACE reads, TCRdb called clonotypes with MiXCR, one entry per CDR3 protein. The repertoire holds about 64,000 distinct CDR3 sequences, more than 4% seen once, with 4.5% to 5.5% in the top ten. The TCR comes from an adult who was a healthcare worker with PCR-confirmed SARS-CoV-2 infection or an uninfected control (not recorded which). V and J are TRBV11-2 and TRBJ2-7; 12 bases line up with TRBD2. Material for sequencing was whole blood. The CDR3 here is CASSGTSGLYEQYF. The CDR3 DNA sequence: TGTGCCAGCAGCGGGACTAGCGGGTTATACGAGCAGTACTTC.